This is a list of T cell receptor beta chains from one sample in a study of shared clonotypes between healthy human individuals. Some clones are missing from TCRdb's copy, which holds only in-frame ones; the method was immunoSEQ multiplex PCR. The sample carries some 2,000,000 clones, roughly 95% recorded once. What was sequenced was naive CD8+ T cells sorted from blood. The origin of the receptors is a man younger than 35 in good health. CDR3s include the opening cysteine and the closing phenylalanine or tryptophan. Fields, in order: D gene, V gene, J gene, clone size, CDR3 protein, CDR3 DNA. D genes are given only for firm matches. A clone size is listed for some rows: how often the clone was seen (once, few, many), or a class if it is expanded.

>TRBD1|TRBV27|TRBJ2-1|.
CASSLATGSSYNEQFF
TGTGCCAGCAGTTTGGCGACAGGGAGCTCCTACAATGAGCAGTTCTTC
>TRBD2|TRBV4-1|TRBJ2-5|.
CASSFRLAGVPEETQYF
TGCGCCAGCAGCTTTCGACTAGCGGGGGTTCCGGAAGAGACCCAGTACTTC
>TRBD1|TRBV6-5|TRBJ2-3|once
CASSYGQGTDTQYF
TGTGCCAGCAGTTATGGACAGGGCACAGATACGCAGTATTTT
>.|TRBV10-2|TRBJ2-1|.
CASSESAPSSYNEQFF
TGCGCCAGCAGTGAGTCAGCGCCTAGCTCCTACAATGAGCAGTTCTTC
>TRBD2|TRBV10-1|TRBJ2-1|.
CASSGLAGDNEQFF
TGCGCCAGCAGTGGACTAGCGGGAGACAATGAGCAGTTCTTC
>TRBD1|TRBV5-6|TRBJ1-1|.
CASSPTGKGDTEAFF
TGTGCCAGCAGCCCGACAGGGAAGGGAGACACTGAAGCTTTCTTT
>.|TRBV25-1|TRBJ1-4|.
CASSDPRREKLFF
TGTGCCAGCAGTGATCCCCGAAGGGAAAAACTGTTTTTT
>.|TRBV2|TRBJ2-7|few
CASTPPVSSYEQYF
TGTGCCAGCACTCCCCCAGTGAGCTCCTACGAGCAGTACTTC
>TRBD2|TRBV10-2|TRBJ2-7|.
CASSESASGMWEQYF
TGCGCCAGCAGTGAATCGGCTAGCGGGATGTGGGAGCAGTACTTC
>.|TRBV19|TRBJ1-1|once
CASSPGQTNTEAFF
TGTGCCAGTAGTCCCGGACAGACGAACACTGAAGCTTTCTTT
>.|TRBV9|TRBJ2-3|.
CASSVEGWGAGDTQYF
TGTGCCAGCAGCGTAGAGGGTTGGGGGGCCGGAGATACGCAGTATTTT
>.|TRBV7-2|TRBJ1-2|few
CASSLAGSGRSGYGYTF
TGTGCCAGCAGCTTAGCCGGTTCGGGCAGGAGCGGGTATGGCTACACCTTC
>TRBD2|TRBV27|TRBJ2-5|.
CASTASGSSETQYF
TGTGCCAGCACCGCTAGCGGGAGTTCAGAGACCCAGTACTTC
>.|TRBV27|TRBJ2-7|.
CASSSAPYLESSDEQYF
TGTGCCAGCAGTTCAGCCCCCTACCTGGAAAGTAGCGACGAGCAGTACTTC
>TRBD2|TRBV4-3|TRBJ2-7|.
CASSPGRARYEQYF
TGCGCCAGCAGCCCCGGGAGGGCTAGATACGAGCAGTACTTC
>TRBD2|TRBV6-6|TRBJ2-1|.
CASRSGTSFLFF
TGTGCCAGCAGATCCGGGACTAGCTTTCTGTTCTTC
>.|TRBV5-6|TRBJ1-3|.
CASSESSGNTIYF
TGTGCCAGCAGCGAGTCCTCTGGAAACACCATATATTTT
>.|TRBV7-2|TRBJ2-5|.
CASSKRHWTVLGETQYF
TGTGCCAGCAGCAAACGACACTGGACAGTACTGGGTGAGACCCAGTACTTC
>.|TRBV10-3|TRBJ1-5|.
CAISESAGNSNQPQHF
TGTGCCATCAGTGAGTCCGCAGGGAATAGCAATCAGCCCCAGCATTTT
>.|TRBV30|TRBJ2-3|.
CAWSKAAADTQYF
TGTGCCTGGAGTAAAGCGGCGGCAGATACGCAGTATTTT
>TRBD1|TRBV7-9|TRBJ1-1|once
CASSPRTGLNTEAFF
TGTGCCAGCAGTCCTAGGACAGGGCTGAACACTGAAGCTTTCTTT
>.|TRBV2|TRBJ2-2|.
CASTKTVEGAGELFF
TGTGCCAGCACCAAGACGGTCGAGGGTGCCGGGGAGCTGTTTTTT
>.|TRBV4-1|TRBJ1-3|.
CASSQDLEELGNTIYF
TGCGCCAGCAGCCAAGATCTCGAAGAGCTTGGAAACACCATATATTTT
>.|TRBV4-3|TRBJ1-5|.
CASSQAPVAGAESNQPQHF
TGCGCCAGCAGCCAAGCCCCGGTTGCGGGGGCAGAGAGCAATCAGCCCCAGCATTTT
>.|TRBV11-2|TRBJ2-1|.
CASSGSLEAGNYNEQFF
TGTGCCAGCAGCGGCTCCCTCGAGGCCGGAAACTACAATGAGCAGTTCTTC
>.|TRBV15|TRBJ1-2|.
CATSRVPDSSEGYTF
TGTGCCACCAGCAGAGTCCCGGACTCAAGCGAAGGCTACACCTTC
>.|TRBV7-9|TRBJ2-7|.
CASSLPLDEQYF
TGTGCCAGCAGCTTGCCTCTGGACGAGCAGTACTTC
>.|TRBV23-1|TRBJ2-2|.
CASSGPTEELFF
TGCGCCAGCAGTGGCCCAACTGAGGAGCTGTTTTTT
>.|TRBV7-2|TRBJ2-3|.
CASSLLTDTQYF
TGTGCCAGCAGCCTACTCACAGATACGCAGTATTTT
>.|TRBV9|TRBJ1-5|.
CASSVGDSNQPQHF
TGTGCCAGCAGCGTAGGTGATAGCAATCAGCCCCAGCATTTT
>.|TRBV4-1|TRBJ2-1|.
CASSDRDSGKMDEQFF
TGCGCCAGCAGCGACCGAGACAGTGGAAAAATGGATGAGCAGTTCTTC
>TRBD2|TRBV7-9|TRBJ2-7|.
CASSDSSGMRPVGQYF
TGTGCCAGCAGCGACTCTAGCGGGATGCGGCCTGTCGGGCAGTACTTC
>TRBD2|TRBV4-3|TRBJ2-3|.
CASSQDLPSGRTDTQYF
TGCGCCAGCAGCCAAGATCTGCCCAGCGGGAGAACGGATACGCAGTATTTT
>.|TRBV25-1|TRBJ1-3|once
CASSEYRGGFYPGNTIYF
TGTGCCAGCAGTGAATATAGAGGGGGGTTTTATCCTGGAAACACCATATATTTT
>.|TRBV13|TRBJ2-7|.
CASSFLKTGPYEQYF
TGTGCCAGCAGCTTTTTAAAGACAGGTCCCTACGAGCAGTACTTC
>.|TRBV15|TRBJ2-7|.
CATSRVGYEQYF
TGTGCCACCAGCAGGGTAGGGTACGAGCAGTACTTC
>.|TRBV2|TRBJ1-5|.
CASSPTESNQPQHF
TGTGCCAGCAGTCCCACAGAGAGCAATCAGCCCCAGCATTTT
>.|TRBV5-6|TRBJ1-2|.
CASSLLTGPAYGYTF
TGTGCCAGCAGCTTACTTACAGGACCTGCCTATGGCTACACCTTC
>.|TRBV29-1|TRBJ2-5|.
CSVEGNQETQYF
TGCAGCGTTGAAGGAAACCAAGAGACCCAGTACTTC
>TRBD1|TRBV9|TRBJ2-1|.
CASSVEGTGMYNEQFF
TGTGCCAGCAGCGTAGAGGGGACAGGGATGTACAATGAGCAGTTCTTC
>.|TRBV6-4|TRBJ1-1|.
CASMGAGRLMNTEAFF
TGTGCCAGCATGGGGGCAGGGCGCCTTATGAACACTGAAGCTTTCTTT